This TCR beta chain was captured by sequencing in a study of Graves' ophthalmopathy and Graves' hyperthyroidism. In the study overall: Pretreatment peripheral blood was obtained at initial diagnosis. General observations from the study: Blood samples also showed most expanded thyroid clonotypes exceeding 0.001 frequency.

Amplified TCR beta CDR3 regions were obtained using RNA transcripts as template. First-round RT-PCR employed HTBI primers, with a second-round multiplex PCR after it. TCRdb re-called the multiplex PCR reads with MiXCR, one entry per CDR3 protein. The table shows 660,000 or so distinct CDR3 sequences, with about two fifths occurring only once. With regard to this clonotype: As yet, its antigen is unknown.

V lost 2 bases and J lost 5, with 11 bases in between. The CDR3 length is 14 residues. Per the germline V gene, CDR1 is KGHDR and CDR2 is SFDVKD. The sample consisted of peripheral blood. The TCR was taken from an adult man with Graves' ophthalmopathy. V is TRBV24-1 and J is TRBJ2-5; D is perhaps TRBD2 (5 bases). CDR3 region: CATSDWAGKETQYF. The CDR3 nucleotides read TGTGCCACCAGTGATTGGGCCGGGAAGGAGACCCAGTACTTC.